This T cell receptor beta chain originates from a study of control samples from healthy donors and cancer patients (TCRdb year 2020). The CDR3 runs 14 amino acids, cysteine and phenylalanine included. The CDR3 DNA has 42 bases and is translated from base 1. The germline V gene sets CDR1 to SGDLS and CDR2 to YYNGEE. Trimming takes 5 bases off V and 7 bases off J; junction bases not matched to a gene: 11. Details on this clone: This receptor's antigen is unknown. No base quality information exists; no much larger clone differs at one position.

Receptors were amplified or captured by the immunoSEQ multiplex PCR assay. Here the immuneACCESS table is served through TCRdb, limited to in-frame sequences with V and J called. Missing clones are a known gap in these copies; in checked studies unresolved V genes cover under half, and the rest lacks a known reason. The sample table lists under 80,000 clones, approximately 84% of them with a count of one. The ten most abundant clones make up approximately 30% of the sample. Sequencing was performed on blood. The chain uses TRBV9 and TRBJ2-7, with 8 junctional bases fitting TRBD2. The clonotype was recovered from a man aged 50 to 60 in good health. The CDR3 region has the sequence CASSLAGTLEEQYF. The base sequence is TGTGCCAGCAGTTTAGCGGGAACCCTTGAGGAGCAGTACTTC.